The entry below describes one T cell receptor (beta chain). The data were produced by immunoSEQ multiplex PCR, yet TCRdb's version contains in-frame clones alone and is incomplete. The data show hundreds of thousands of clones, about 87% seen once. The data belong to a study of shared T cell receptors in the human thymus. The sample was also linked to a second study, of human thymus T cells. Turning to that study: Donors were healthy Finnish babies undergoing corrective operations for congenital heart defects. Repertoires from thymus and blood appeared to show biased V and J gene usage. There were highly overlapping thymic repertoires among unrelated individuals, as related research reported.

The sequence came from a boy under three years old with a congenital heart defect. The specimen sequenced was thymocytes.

DNA for the CDR3: TGTGCCAGCAGTGAAGCCCCGGGAACCAAGGCCTACAATGAGCAGTTCTTC. Translating gives CASSEAPGTKAYNEQFF. The rearrangement uses TRBV2 and TRBJ2-1; perhaps TRBD2 as D (5 bases). The V gene's germline CDR1 is SNHLY and CDR2 FYNNEI. This CDR3 is built from 17 residues. With 0 bases removed from V and 2 bases from J, the gap between germline ends came to 14 bases.